This paragraph reports one T cell receptor beta chain. This specimen comes from a study of blood T cell repertoires in COVID-19. Turning to the study itself: Sites across the United States, Italy and Spain contributed samples from acute and convalescent COVID-19. From T cells, B-cell-depleted T cells, or PBMCs came the material, which was cDNA or gDNA.

Authors' analysis steps: Reference gene primers were amplified, and this amplification served to estimate nucleated cell counts. Sequencing was performed with immunoSEQ multiplex PCR; in TCRdb, only in-frame clones are kept and a portion is missing. That table gives V, J and clone size, and the DNA gave D and trimming. In the table there are about 170,000 clones, approximately 86% of which are singletons. The J segment lost 8 bases and the V segment lost 3 bases, leaving 8 bases of the junction unmatched. Germline V gives CDR1 SGHRS, CDR2 YFSETQ. The CDR3 is 15 amino acids. The chain joins TRBV5-1 to TRBJ2-1; 10 positions match TRBD1. Sequenced input: peripheral blood. The source of this sequence is a man aged 55 to 70 who had recovered from COVID-19. The CDR3 DNA reads as TGCGCCAGCAGCTCCCCGAGGACAGGGGGTCATGAGCAGTTCTTC. Amino acid sequence: CASSSPRTGGHEQFF. Complete variable domain (other parts from reference TRBV5-1 and TRBJ2-1): KAGVTQTPRYLIKTRGQQVTLSCSPISGHRSVSWYQQTPGQGLQFLFEYFSETQRNKGNFPGRFSGRQFSNSRSEMNVSTLELGDSALYLCASSSPRTGGHEQFFGPGTRLTVL.